A selection of T cell receptor beta chains follows, all from one sample in a study of T cell responses to AZD1222 COVID-19 vaccine. TCRdb's copy holds only in-frame clones and misses some; the assay was immunoSEQ multiplex PCR. The table has approximately 100,000 clones, about 83% seen once. This specimen consisted of peripheral blood, obtained on day 0 of AZD1222 vaccination. The receptors were gathered from an adult in good health. Both conserved end residues are part of each CDR3. Fields, in order: J gene, D gene, V gene, clone size, CDR3 protein, CDR3 DNA. The D gene is left open where the match is weak. Clone size, where shown, is once, few, many, or a class for clones that have expanded.

TRBJ2-5	.	TRBV30	.	CAWRERVRGTQYF	TGTGCCTGGAGGGAAAGGGTGAGGGGGACCCAGTACTTC
TRBJ1-4	TRBD1	TRBV4-3	.	CASSQGDRGDNEKLFF	TGCGCCAGCAGCCAAGGAGACAGGGGGGATAATGAAAAACTGTTTTTT
TRBJ2-5	.	TRBV29-1	.	CSVETAGNQETQYF	TGCAGCGTTGAAACCGCAGGGAACCAAGAGACCCAGTACTTC
TRBJ1-5	TRBD1	TRBV5-6	.	CASSLQGSGNQPQHF	TGTGCCAGCAGCTTACAGGGGAGTGGCAATCAGCCCCAGCATTTT
TRBJ1-5	.	TRBV27	.	CASSFEAPGVWSSNQPQHF	TGTGCCAGCAGTTTCGAAGCCCCCGGAGTCTGGTCTAGCAATCAGCCCCAGCATTTT
TRBJ2-5	.	TRBV6-2/TRBV6-3	.	CASSYSPRGETQYF	TGTGCCAGCAGTTACTCGCCCCGGGGGGAGACCCAGTACTTC
TRBJ1-3	.	TRBV19	.	CASIREGISGNTIYF	TGTGCCAGTATCAGGGAGGGGATCTCTGGAAACACCATATATTTT
TRBJ2-1	.	TRBV5-1	.	CASSLNTLVNNEQFF	TGCGCCAGCAGCTTGAACACCCTAGTTAACAATGAGCAGTTCTTC
TRBJ1-4	TRBD1	TRBV7-7	.	CASSPGRGLGEKLFF	TGTGCTAGCAGCCCCGGGAGGGGGCTAGGGGAAAAACTGTTTTTT
TRBJ2-5	.	TRBV19	.	CASSSDNRETQYF	TGTGCCAGTAGTTCAGATAATCGGGAGACCCAGTACTTC
TRBJ1-5	TRBD1	TRBV2	.	CASSAGQGSQPQHF	TGTGCCAGCAGTGCTGGACAGGGAAGTCAGCCCCAGCATTTT
TRBJ2-1	TRBD2	TRBV6-5	.	CASSSTSGRSYNEQFF	TGTGCCAGCAGTTCGACTAGCGGGAGGTCCTACAATGAGCAGTTCTTC
TRBJ1-5	.	TRBV29-1	once	CSASWGGNQPQHF	TGCAGCGCCTCTTGGGGGGGGAATCAGCCCCAGCATTTT